Below are 8 T cell receptor beta chains sequenced from a single sample in a study of CD8+CD57+ T cells in acquired aplastic anemia. Patients who underwent sequencing had shown CD8+CD57+ cell expansion by flow cytometry. Profiling that covered TCR beta VDJ and CDR3 relied on genomic DNA as its template. In TCRdb, the reads were re-called with MiXCR into one record per CDR3 protein. The table lists about 180,000 distinct CDR3 sequences, approximately 48% of them singletons. Sequencing input: sorted CD4+, CD8+, or CD8+CD57+ T cells (not recorded which) from PBMCs. These receptors all come from a human donor with aplastic anemia.

This clonotype was detected ten times or more. This chain uses TRBV7-9 with TRBJ1-1; D is unresolved. The V end was cut by 2 bases, the J end by 0 bases, with 7 bases between. Per germline, CDR1 SEHNR and CDR2 FQNEAQ (reference sequence). The CDR3 consists of 14 residues. The CDR3 sequence: CASSLRTVNTEAFF. As DNA, the CDR3 is TGTGCCAGCAGCTTAAGGACGGTGAACACTGAAGCTTTCTTT.

As for this clonotype: A junction boundary mismatches the germline segment, possibly from a read error. The J gene is TRBJ1-3, the V gene TRBV20-1; D not resolved. CDR3 length: 13 residues. Looked up from germline, CDR1 is DFQATT and CDR2 is SNEGSKA (reference sequence). CDR3 sequence: CGATPRAGNTIYF. CDR3 sequence (DNA): TGCGGTGCTACTCCCAGAGCTGGAAACACCATATATTTT.

The V call is TRBV29-1, the J call TRBJ2-1, with D possibly TRBD1 on 6 matching bases. V lost 8 bases, J lost 8 bases, and 16 bases lay in between. This CDR3 contains 12 residues. Germline V gives CDR1 SQVTM, CDR2 ANQGSEA. The CDR3 here is CSLGDTGHEQFF. In DNA, the CDR3 is TGCAGCTTAGGGGACACAGGGCATGAGCAGTTCTTC.

The chain employs TRBV2 and TRBJ2-3; maybe TRBD2 (6 bases). V lost 6 bases, J lost 6 bases, and 19 bases lay in between. The germline CDR1 and CDR2 sequences are SNHLY and FYNNEI. The CDR3 is 15 residues long. The CDR3 reads CASSTSNTRRDTQYF. CDR3 sequence (DNA): TGTGCCAGCAGCACTAGCAATACTAGGCGGGATACGCAGTATTTT. Using reference TRBV2 and TRBJ2-3 for the parts outside the CDR3, the full variable domain is EPEVTQTPSHQVTQMGQEVILRCVPISNHLYFYWYRQILGQKVEFLVSFYNNEISEKSEIFDDQFSVERPDGSNFTLKIRSTKLEDSAMYFCASSTSNTRRDTQYFGPGTRLTVL.

Of note for this clonotype: One end of the junction is discordant with germline, which a read error may explain. The V and J genes are TRBV7-7 and TRBJ1-5; no firm D call. CDR3 length: 14 residues. CDR1 and CDR2 from the germline V gene are SSHAT and FNYEAQ (reference sequence). This chain's CDR3 is CASSHDNSNLPQHF. DNA of the CDR3: TGTGCCAGCAGCCACGACAATAGCAATCTGCCCCAGCATTTT.

The chain recombines TRBV2 with TRBJ2-7; possible D gene TRBD1, 6 bases. In germline, CDR1 is SNHLY, CDR2 FYNNEI. Trimming removed 9 bases at V and 1 base at J, with 16 bases between. The CDR3 length is 14 residues. The CDR3, as DNA: TGTGCCAGTTTCCTGGGGACAACGTCCTACGAGCAGTACTTC. Translating gives CASFLGTTSYEQYF.

This clonotype has at least ten counts. This chain uses TRBV12-3 or TRBV12-4 with TRBJ1-2; 7 bases are shared with TRBD1. The CDR3 spans 13 residues. With V trimmed by 6 bases and J by 4 bases, 5 bases remained unmatched. The CDR3 DNA reads as TGTGCCAGCAGCCACCGGGACAGCTATGGCTACACCTTC. Translation gives CASSHRDSYGYTF.

The rearrangement uses TRBV30 and TRBJ1-3; D uncertain. Germline V gives CDR1 GTSNPN, CDR2 SVGIG (reference sequence). V was trimmed by 0 bases and J by 0 bases, leaving 9 bases between them. There are 15 residues in the CDR3. The CDR3 reads CAWSVLGISGNTIYF. The CDR3 DNA reads TGTGCCTGGAGTGTACTCGGTATCTCTGGAAACACCATATATTTT.